This TCR beta chain is drawn from a study of metastatic and nonmetastatic thyroid tumors. Study information: Thyroid patients, malignant and benign, had repertoires compared across blood and tumor or nodule tissue.

Before thyroid surgery, none of the patients had received any treatment. TCRdb ran MiXCR on the PCR reads. The sample lists 40,000 to 55,000 clones, more than 15% occurring once. This clone has at least ten counts. Its target is not known. Notes on the study in general: Significantly greater TCR beta diversity was reportedly found in malignant thyroid tumors than in benign nodules (in blood and tumor).

Germline V gene lookup returns CDR1 SGHRS and CDR2 YFSETQ. Trimming stripped 0 bases from V and 0 bases from J, with 7 bases between. There are 14 residues in the CDR3. The chain joins TRBV5-1 to TRBJ2-7, with D unclear. This TCR was recovered from a female donor with papillary thyroid cancer or a benign thyroid nodule (not recorded which). Some clones in this sample may be carry-over from other donors' samples. The material sequenced was blood. CDR3: CASSLDSFSYEQYF. The CDR3 coding sequence is TGCGCCAGCAGCTTGGATAGCTTCTCCTACGAGCAGTACTTC.